The rows below give T cell receptor beta chains drawn from one sample of a study of CD8 T cells in ankylosing spondylitis. One entry per CDR3 protein results from TCRdb running MiXCR on the 5' RACE reads. Of roughly 700,000 distinct CDR3 sequences in the sample, roughly 19% are singletons; the top ten hold approximately 18%. Source material: blood, either unsorted or a sorted T cell fraction (not recorded which). These receptors were collected from a male donor with ankylosing spondylitis. Both conserved end residues are part of each CDR3. Each record gives: V gene, J gene, D gene, clone size, CDR3 protein, CDR3 DNA. D genes are given only for firm matches. Size values are once, few and many counts, or a class for expanded clones, and some rows have none.

TRBV12-3/TRBV12-4	TRBJ2-1	.	many	CASSIGPVNEQFF	TGTGCCAGCAGTATCGGGCCCGTGAATGAGCAGTTCTTC
TRBV10-3	TRBJ2-1	TRBD1	.	CAINGQGALNEQFF	TGTGCCATCAACGGACAGGGGGCCCTCAATGAGCAGTTCTTC
TRBV28	TRBJ2-7	TRBD1	.	CASSYGQGSSYEQYF	TGTGCCAGCAGTTATGGACAGGGAAGCTCCTACGAGCAGTACTTC
TRBV7-9	TRBJ2-2	.	many	CASSLTGPTNTGELFF	TGTGCCAGCAGCTTAACCGGACCCACGAACACCGGGGAGCTGTTTTTT
TRBV29-1	TRBJ2-7	TRBD2	few	CSVSLAGENSYEQYF	TGCAGCGTTTCCTTAGCGGGAGAAAACTCCTACGAGCAGTACTTC
TRBV9	TRBJ2-2	TRBD1	few	CASTGTGRDGELFF	TGTGCCAGCACCGGGACAGGGCGGGACGGGGAGCTGTTTTTT
TRBV3-1	TRBJ2-3	.	.	CASRRGNADTQYF	TGTGCCAGCAGGAGGGGGAATGCAGATACGCAGTATTTT
TRBV5-1	TRBJ2-7	TRBD2	.	CASSRRGTSVNEQYF	TGCGCCAGCAGCCGGCGGGGGACTAGCGTTAACGAGCAGTACTTC
TRBV29-1	TRBJ1-2	.	few	CSDLGLNYGYTF	TGCAGCGATCTTGGGCTTAACTATGGCTACACCTTC
TRBV7-9	TRBJ2-2	TRBD2	few	CASSSQGLAVRELFF	TGTGCCAGCAGCTCGCAGGGACTAGCGGTCCGGGAGCTGTTTTTT
TRBV5-1	TRBJ2-1	TRBD2	.	CASSLLTSEYNEQFF	TGCGCCAGCAGCTTGTTGACTAGCGAATACAATGAGCAGTTCTTC
TRBV20-1	TRBJ1-1	TRBD1	few	CSARDRFNTEAFF	TGCAGTGCCAGGGACAGGTTTAACACTGAAGCTTTCTTT
TRBV20-1	TRBJ2-2	TRBD2	few	CSAPRTSGITGELFF	TGCAGTGCCCCGAGGACTAGCGGAATCACCGGGGAGCTGTTTTTT
TRBV2	TRBJ1-4	.	.	CASSEGRMDEKLFF	TGTGCCAGCAGTGAAGGTCGCATGGATGAAAAACTGTTTTTT
TRBV6-5	TRBJ2-7	.	few	CASSYAVHYEQYF	TGTGCCAGCAGTTACGCAGTACACTACGAGCAGTACTTC
TRBV7-8	TRBJ1-3	TRBD1	few	CASSPRGQAVTIYF	TGTGCCAGCAGCCCTAGGGGACAGGCCGTGACCATATATTTT
TRBV28	TRBJ2-1	.	.	CASSTNNREQFF	TGTGCCAGCAGCACGAACAACAGGGAGCAGTTCTTC
TRBV11-2	TRBJ2-1	TRBD2	.	CASSLERGGWFF	TGTGCCAGCAGCTTAGAGCGGGGGGGTTGGTTCTTC
TRBV11-2	TRBJ2-3	TRBD2	.	CASSGQGLAGAARTDTQYF	TGTGCCAGCAGCGGCCAGGGACTAGCGGGGGCCGCGAGGACAGATACGCAGTATTTT
TRBV5-1	TRBJ2-3	TRBD2	few	CASSGGTSGSTDTQYF	TGCGCCAGCAGCGGAGGGACTAGCGGGAGCACAGATACGCAGTATTTT
TRBV5-1	TRBJ2-4	TRBD1	.	CASSYGQGITGTAKNIQYF	TGCGCCAGCAGTTACGGACAGGGGATAACCGGGACGGCCAAAAACATTCAGTACTTC
TRBV14	TRBJ1-1	.	many	CASSQVRNTEAFF	TGTGCCAGCAGCCAAGTCAGGAACACTGAAGCTTTCTTT
TRBV29-1	TRBJ1-1	TRBD1	.	CSVWTGGTEAFF	TGCAGCGTTTGGACAGGGGGTACTGAAGCTTTCTTT
TRBV29-1	TRBJ2-5	.	few	CSVVRSLETQYF	TGCAGCGTTGTTCGGTCGTTGGAGACCCAGTACTTC
TRBV5-1	TRBJ2-5	TRBD1	.	CASSPPVGGIETQYF	TGCGCCAGCAGCCCTCCGGTAGGGGGCATCGAGACCCAGTACTTC
TRBV4-2	TRBJ2-7	.	many	CASSQEEGTSSYEQYF	TGTGCCAGCAGCCAAGAGGAGGGAACCAGCTCCTACGAGCAGTACTTC
TRBV6-2/TRBV6-3	TRBJ1-2	.	.	CASSYSPRTFSHYYGYTF	TGTGCCAGCAGTTACTCACCCCGGACATTTTCCCACTACTATGGCTACACCTTC
TRBV20-1	TRBJ2-3	TRBD2	few	CSARDAPPGLANTDTQYF	TGCAGTGCTAGAGATGCTCCCCCGGGACTAGCGAACACAGATACGCAGTATTTT
TRBV9	TRBJ2-7	.	few	CASSVVPSSYEQYF	TGTGCCAGCAGCGTAGTTCCGAGCTCCTACGAGCAGTACTTC
TRBV3-1	TRBJ2-3	.	many	CASSPDRLDTQYF	TGTGCCAGCAGCCCGGACAGATTAGATACGCAGTATTTT
TRBV5-1	TRBJ2-7	TRBD1	many	CASSFGQAYEQYF	TGTGCCAGCAGCTTCGGACAGGCGTACGAGCAGTACTTC
TRBV10-3	TRBJ2-7	.	.	CAISDGLGHEQYF	TGTGCCATCAGTGATGGGCTAGGCCACGAGCAGTACTTC
TRBV29-1	TRBJ2-2	TRBD2	many	CSVSGGGSNTGELFF	TGCAGCGTTTCGGGCGGGGGGTCGAACACCGGGGAGCTGTTTTTT
TRBV27	TRBJ2-2	.	.	CASSSLYPGPLGESTGELFF	TGTGCCAGCAGTTCCCTCTATCCGGGCCCCCTGGGTGAAAGCACCGGGGAGCTGTTTTTT
TRBV12-3/TRBV12-4	TRBJ2-3	TRBD2	.	CASSSATSSDTQYF	TGTGCCAGCAGTTCTGCGACTAGCTCAGATACGCAGTATTTT
TRBV20-1	TRBJ2-7	TRBD2	.	CSARDQVAGGHEQYF	TGCAGTGCTAGAGATCAGGTAGCGGGGGGCCACGAGCAGTACTTC
TRBV12-3/TRBV12-4	TRBJ2-1	.	many	CASSLEPGAGMNEQFF	TGTGCCAGCAGTTTAGAGCCAGGGGCGGGAATGAATGAGCAGTTCTTC
TRBV20-1	TRBJ1-1	.	.	CSARDRRGNTEAFF	TGCAGTGCTAGAGATCGGAGGGGGAACACTGAAGCTTTCTTT
TRBV13	TRBJ1-2	TRBD1	.	CASSQHRQGCTF	TGTGCCAGCAGCCAACATAGACAGGGTTGCACCTTC
TRBV5-1	TRBJ2-5	.	.	CASSTGTIKETQYF	TGCGCCAGCAGCACCGGGACGATTAAAGAGACCCAGTACTTC
TRBV6-1	TRBJ1-2	.	.	CASSSDGDNYGYTF	TGTGCCAGCAGCTCTGACGGTGATAACTATGGCTACACCTTC
TRBV29-1	TRBJ1-2	.	.	CSVEDPGVDYGYTF	TGCAGCGTTGAAGACCCAGGGGTCGACTATGGCTACACCTTC
TRBV11-2	TRBJ2-3	TRBD2	.	CASSTGGGPEGITDTQYF	TGTGCCAGCAGCACCGGCGGGGGGCCGGAGGGAATCACAGATACGCAGTATTTT
TRBV4-2	TRBJ1-6	.	.	CASSQDLDNRALHF	TGTGCCAGCAGCCAAGATTTGGACAATCGGGCCCTCCACTTT